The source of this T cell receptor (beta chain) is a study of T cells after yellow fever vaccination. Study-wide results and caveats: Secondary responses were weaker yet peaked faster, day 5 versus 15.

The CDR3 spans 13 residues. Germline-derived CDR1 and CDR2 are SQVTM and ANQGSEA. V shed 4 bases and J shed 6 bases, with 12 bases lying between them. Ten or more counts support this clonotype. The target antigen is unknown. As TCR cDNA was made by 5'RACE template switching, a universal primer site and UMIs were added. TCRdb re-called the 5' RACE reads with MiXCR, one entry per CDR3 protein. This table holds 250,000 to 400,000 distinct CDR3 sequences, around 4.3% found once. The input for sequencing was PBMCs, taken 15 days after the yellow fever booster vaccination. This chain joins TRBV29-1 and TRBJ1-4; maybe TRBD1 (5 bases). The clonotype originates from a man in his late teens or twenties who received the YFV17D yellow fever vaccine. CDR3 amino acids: CSVGRDGHEKLFF. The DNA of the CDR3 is TGCAGCGTTGGACGGGACGGCCATGAAAAACTGTTTTTT.